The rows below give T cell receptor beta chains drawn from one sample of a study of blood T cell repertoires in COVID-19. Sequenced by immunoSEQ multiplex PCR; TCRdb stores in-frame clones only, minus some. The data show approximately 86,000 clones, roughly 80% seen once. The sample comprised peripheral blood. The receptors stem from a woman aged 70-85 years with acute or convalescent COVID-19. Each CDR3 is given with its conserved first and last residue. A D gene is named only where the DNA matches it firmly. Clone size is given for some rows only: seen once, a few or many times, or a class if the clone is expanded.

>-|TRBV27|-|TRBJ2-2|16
CASSTFSRGNTGELFF
TGTGCCAGCAGTACCTTCAGTAGGGGGAACACCGGGGAGCTGTTTTTT
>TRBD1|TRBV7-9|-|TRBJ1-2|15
CASSSGQGSWSGYTF
TGTGCCAGCAGCTCCGGACAGGGGAGTTGGAGTGGCTACACCTTC
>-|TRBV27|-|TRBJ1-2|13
CASSLFPEAGYTF
TGTGCCAGCAGTTTATTCCCTGAGGCTGGCTACACCTTC
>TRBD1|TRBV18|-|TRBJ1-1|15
CASSPRGLLNTEAFF
TGTGCCAGCTCGCCCAGGGGGCTCTTGAACACTGAAGCTTTCTTT
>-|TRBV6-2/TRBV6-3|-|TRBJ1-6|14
CASSYQGTNSPLHF
TGTGCCAGCAGTTACCAGGGTACGAATTCACCCCTCCACTTT
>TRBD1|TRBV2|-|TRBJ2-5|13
CASRDRVGETQYF
TGTGCCAGCAGGGACAGGGTCGGGGAGACCCAGTACTTC
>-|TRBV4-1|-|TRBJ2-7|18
CASSQIRGGEIQTYEQYF
TGCGCCAGCAGCCAGATTAGAGGCGGGGAAATCCAGACCTACGAGCAGTACTTC
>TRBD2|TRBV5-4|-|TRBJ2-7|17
CASSLSPRPSGSYEQYF
TGTGCCAGCAGCTTGAGCCCCCGGCCTAGCGGTTCCTACGAGCAGTACTTC
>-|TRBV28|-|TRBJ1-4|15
CASSHREAGNEKLFF
TGTGCCAGCAGTCACAGGGAAGCCGGTAATGAAAAACTGTTTTTT
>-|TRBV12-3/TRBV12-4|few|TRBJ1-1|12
CASSLVLTEAFF
TGTGCCAGCAGTTTAGTCTTAACAGAAGCTTTCTTT
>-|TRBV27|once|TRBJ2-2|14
CASRNGVYTGELFF
TGTGCCAGCAGAAACGGGGTATACACCGGGGAGCTGTTTTTT
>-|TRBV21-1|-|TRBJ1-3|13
CASKGASGNTIYF
TGTGCCAGTAAGGGGGCCTCTGGAAACACCATATATTTT
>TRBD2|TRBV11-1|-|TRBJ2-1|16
CASSLAQLAAYNEQFF
TGTGCCAGCAGCTTAGCGCAACTAGCGGCATACAATGAGCAGTTCTTC
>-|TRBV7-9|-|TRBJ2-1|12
CASSLYKNEQFF
TGTGCCAGCAGCTTATATAAAAATGAGCAGTTCTTC
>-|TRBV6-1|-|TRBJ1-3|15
CASSDRGFSGNTIYF
TGTGCCAGCAGTGATAGGGGCTTCTCTGGAAACACCATATATTTT
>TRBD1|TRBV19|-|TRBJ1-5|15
CASSIRNRGKEPQHF
TGTGCCAGTAGTATAAGGAACAGGGGGAAGGAGCCCCAGCATTTT
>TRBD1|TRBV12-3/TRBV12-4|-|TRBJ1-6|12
CASSEQGLLLHF
TGTGCCAGCAGTGAACAGGGGCTCCTCCTCCACTTT
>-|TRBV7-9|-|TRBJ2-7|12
CASTESGSEQYF
TGTGCCAGCACCGAATCAGGGTCCGAGCAGTACTTC
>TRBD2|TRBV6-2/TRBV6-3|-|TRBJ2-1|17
CASSSGLAGGAYNEQFF
TGTGCCAGCAGCTCGGGACTAGCGGGGGGCGCCTACAATGAGCAGTTCTTC
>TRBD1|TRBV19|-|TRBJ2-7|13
CASSIQGAYEQYF
TGTGCCAGTAGTATCCAGGGGGCCTACGAGCAGTACTTC
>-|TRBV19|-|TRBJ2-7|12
CASSSHRGEQYF
TGTGCCAGTAGTTCCCACCGGGGTGAGCAGTACTTC
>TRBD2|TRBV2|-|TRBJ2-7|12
CASARGGYEQYF
TGTGCCAGCGCCCGGGGGGGGTACGAGCAGTACTTC
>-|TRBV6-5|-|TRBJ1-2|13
CASSYRQGGGYTF
TGTGCCAGCAGTTACCGGCAGGGCGGCGGCTACACCTTC
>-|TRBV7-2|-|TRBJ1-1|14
CASSLGHANTEAFF
TGTGCCAGCAGCTTAGGGCATGCGAACACTGAAGCTTTCTTT
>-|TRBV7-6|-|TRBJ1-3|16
CASSLASSGSGNTIYF
TGTGCCAGCAGCTTAGCATCATCGGGCTCTGGAAACACCATATATTTT
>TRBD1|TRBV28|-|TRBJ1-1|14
CASRSAGGYTEAFF
TGTGCCAGCAGAAGCGCAGGGGGCTACACTGAAGCTTTCTTT
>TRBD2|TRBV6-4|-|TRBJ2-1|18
CASRAQGPSGHSYNEQFF
TGTGCCAGCAGGGCTCAGGGACCTAGCGGACATTCCTACAATGAGCAGTTCTTC
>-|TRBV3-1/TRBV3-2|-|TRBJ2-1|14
CASSQGLPYNEQFF
TGTGCCAGCAGCCAGGGACTTCCGTACAATGAGCAGTTCTTC
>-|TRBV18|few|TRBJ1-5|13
CASSPRGDQPQHF
TGTGCCAGCTCACCTCGGGGTGATCAGCCCCAGCATTTT
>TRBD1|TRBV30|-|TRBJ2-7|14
CAWSGRTGGYEQYF
TGTGCCTGGAGTGGCCGGACAGGGGGCTACGAGCAGTACTTC
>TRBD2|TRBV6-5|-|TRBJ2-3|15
CASSLLAESTDTQYF
TGTGCCAGCAGCCTACTAGCGGAAAGCACAGATACGCAGTATTTT
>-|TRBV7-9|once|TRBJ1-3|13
CASSLQGRNTIYF
TGTGCCAGCAGCTTACAGGGTAGAAACACCATATATTTT
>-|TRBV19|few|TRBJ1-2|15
CASSIGDLRNYGYTF
TGTGCCAGTAGTATAGGGGACTTAAGGAACTATGGCTACACCTTC
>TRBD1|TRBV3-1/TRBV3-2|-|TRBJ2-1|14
CASSQEQGANEQFF
TGTGCCAGCAGCCAGGAACAGGGGGCCAATGAGCAGTTCTTC
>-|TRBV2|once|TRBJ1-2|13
CASTAQLNYGYTF
TGTGCCAGCACTGCACAGCTCAACTATGGCTACACCTTC